This section outlines one T cell receptor beta chain sequence together with its context. These data belong to a study of blood T cell repertoires in COVID-19. Overall study context: Donors in the United States, Italy and Spain gave samples during acute or convalescent COVID-19. Sample material is recorded as cDNA or gDNA derived from T cells, B-cell-depleted T cells, or PBMCs.

In the authors' workflow: From reference gene primer amplification, estimates of nucleated cell counts were derived. TCRdb's copy holds only in-frame clones and misses some; the assay was immunoSEQ multiplex PCR. Clone size and V and J calls were adopted from that table, with D and trimming inferred from the DNA. The top ten hold 1.4% of the sample, which has around 400,000 clones, approximately 91% seen once. Recruitment covered about two dozen US areas and drew participants whose ages spanned about 18 to 95 years. CDR3 size: 15 residues. The V gene's germline CDR1 is MNHNY and CDR2 SVGAGI (reference sequence). With 4 bases removed from V and 4 bases from J, the gap between germline ends came to 14 bases.

The sample was PBMCs or T cells enriched from blood (not recorded which). The rearrangement uses TRBV6-6 and TRBJ1-3; D is possibly TRBD1 (5 bases). The receptor was derived from a woman between 18 and 29 years old who had been exposed to COVID-19. This CDR3 reads CASSFQGKSGNTIYF. DNA for the CDR3: TGTGCCAGCAGTTTCCAGGGAAAAAGCGGAAACACCATATATTTT.